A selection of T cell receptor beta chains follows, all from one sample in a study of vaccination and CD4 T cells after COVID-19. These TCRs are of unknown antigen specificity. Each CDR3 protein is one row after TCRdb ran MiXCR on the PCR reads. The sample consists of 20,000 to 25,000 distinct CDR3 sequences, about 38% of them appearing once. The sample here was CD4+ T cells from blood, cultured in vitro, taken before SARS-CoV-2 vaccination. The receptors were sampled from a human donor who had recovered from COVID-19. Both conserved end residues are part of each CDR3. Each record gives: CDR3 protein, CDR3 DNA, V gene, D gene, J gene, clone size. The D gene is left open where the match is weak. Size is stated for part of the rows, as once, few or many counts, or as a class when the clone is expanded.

CDR3aa: CASSQESMNTEAFF
CDR3nt: TGTGCCAGCAGCCAAGAGAGCATGAACACTGAAGCTTTCTTT
v_gene: TRBV4-2
d_gene: NA
j_gene: TRBJ1-1
abundance: medium-sized

CDR3aa: CSARPGSTDTQYF
CDR3nt: TGCAGTGCTAGACCCGGAAGCACAGATACGCAGTATTTT
v_gene: TRBV20-1
d_gene: NA
j_gene: TRBJ2-3
abundance: few

CDR3aa: CDRREGPSYEQYF
CDR3nt: TGTGATAGGCGGGAGGGGCCCTCTTACGAGCAGTACTTC
v_gene: TRBV7-6
d_gene: TRBD2
j_gene: TRBJ2-7
abundance: few

CDR3aa: CASSQDRRNQPQHF
CDR3nt: TGTGCCAGCAGCCAAGACAGGCGCAATCAGCCCCAGCATTTT
v_gene: TRBV12-3/TRBV12-4
d_gene: NA
j_gene: TRBJ1-5
abundance: NA

CDR3aa: CASSERVGGLGEAFF
CDR3nt: TGTGCCAGCAGTGAACGGGTGGGTGGTCTGGGGGAAGCTTTCTTT
v_gene: TRBV6-1
d_gene: NA
j_gene: TRBJ1-1
abundance: few

CDR3aa: CATAGKPNTGELFF
CDR3nt: TGTGCCACCGCGGGGAAACCGAACACCGGGGAGCTGTTTTTT
v_gene: TRBV11-1
d_gene: NA
j_gene: TRBJ2-2
abundance: NA

CDR3aa: CASSLGPGMNTEAFF
CDR3nt: TGTGCCAGCAGCTTAGGCCCAGGGATGAACACTGAAGCTTTCTTT
v_gene: TRBV7-6
d_gene: NA
j_gene: TRBJ1-1
abundance: few

CDR3aa: CASSSPGTSGRGQYF
CDR3nt: TGTGCCAGCAGCTCTCCCGGGACTAGCGGGAGAGGGCAGTACTTC
v_gene: TRBV28
d_gene: TRBD2
j_gene: TRBJ2-7
abundance: once

CDR3aa: CASSFLFGGGGTDTQYF
CDR3nt: TGTGCCAGCAGTTTCCTCTTTGGGGGAGGAGGGACAGATACGCAGTATTTT
v_gene: TRBV27
d_gene: NA
j_gene: TRBJ2-3
abundance: few

CDR3aa: CAGGDRRGADTQYF
CDR3nt: TGTGCCGGAGGGGACAGGAGGGGCGCAGATACGCAGTATTTT
v_gene: TRBV6-1
d_gene: TRBD1
j_gene: TRBJ2-3
abundance: NA

CDR3aa: CSATRDLQPNTGELFF
CDR3nt: TGCAGTGCAACACGGGACCTTCAACCGAACACCGGGGAGCTGTTTTTT
v_gene: TRBV20-1
d_gene: NA
j_gene: TRBJ2-2
abundance: NA

CDR3aa: CASGSRTYSYEQYF
CDR3nt: TGTGCTAGTGGTTCCCGGACCTATTCTTACGAGCAGTACTTC
v_gene: TRBV12-5
d_gene: NA
j_gene: TRBJ2-7
abundance: NA

CDR3aa: CASSRIYDTSGKDNEQFF
CDR3nt: TGTGCCAGCAGTCGCATCTACGATACATCGGGGAAGGACAATGAGCAGTTCTTC
v_gene: TRBV28
d_gene: NA
j_gene: TRBJ2-1
abundance: NA

CDR3aa: CSVGSGDPYNEQFF
CDR3nt: TGCAGCGTTGGCAGCGGCGACCCCTACAATGAGCAGTTCTTC
v_gene: TRBV29-1
d_gene: NA
j_gene: TRBJ2-1
abundance: NA

CDR3aa: CASSLAGAETQYF
CDR3nt: TGTGCCAGCAGCTTAGCAGGGGCAGAGACCCAGTACTTC
v_gene: TRBV7-7
d_gene: NA
j_gene: TRBJ2-5
abundance: NA

CDR3aa: CASSQPIRDQPQHF
CDR3nt: TGTGCCAGTAGCCAACCCATCAGAGATCAGCCCCAGCATTTT
v_gene: TRBV19
d_gene: NA
j_gene: TRBJ1-5
abundance: NA

CDR3aa: CASSLGTGTGGASSQHF
CDR3nt: TGTGCCAGCAGTTTAGGGACAGGAACAGGGGGGGCTTCTTCCCAGCATTTT
v_gene: TRBV27
d_gene: TRBD1
j_gene: TRBJ1-5
abundance: few

CDR3aa: CASSENEGQPQHF
CDR3nt: TGTGCCAGCAGTGAAAATGAGGGGCAGCCCCAGCATTTT
v_gene: TRBV2
d_gene: NA
j_gene: TRBJ1-5
abundance: NA

CDR3aa: CASSPTRVNTEAFF
CDR3nt: TGTGCCAGCAGCCCTACCAGGGTGAACACTGAAGCTTTCTTT
v_gene: TRBV11-2
d_gene: NA
j_gene: TRBJ1-1
abundance: NA

CDR3aa: CAVPGRDGSTDTQYF
CDR3nt: TGTGCCGTACCGGGCCGGGACGGTAGCACAGATACGCAGTATTTT
v_gene: TRBV2
d_gene: NA
j_gene: TRBJ2-3
abundance: NA

CDR3aa: CASSLEMGQRPGEQYF
CDR3nt: TGTGCCAGCAGCTTGGAAATGGGACAGCGCCCGGGTGAGCAGTACTTC
v_gene: TRBV5-4
d_gene: TRBD1
j_gene: TRBJ2-7
abundance: NA

CDR3aa: CASSLSFGGEEKLFF
CDR3nt: TGTGCCAGCAGCTTGAGCTTCGGGGGTGAGGAAAAACTGTTTTTT
v_gene: TRBV7-9
d_gene: NA
j_gene: TRBJ1-4
abundance: NA

CDR3aa: CAISPGQGAGNTIYF
CDR3nt: TGTGCCATCAGCCCGGGACAGGGAGCTGGAAACACCATATATTTT
v_gene: TRBV10-3
d_gene: TRBD1
j_gene: TRBJ1-3
abundance: NA

CDR3aa: CSARMTTQETQYF
CDR3nt: TGCAGTGCTAGAATGACAACCCAAGAGACCCAGTACTTC
v_gene: TRBV20-1
d_gene: NA
j_gene: TRBJ2-5
abundance: NA

CDR3aa: CASSLMLDEQYF
CDR3nt: TGTGCCAGCAGCTTAATGCTGGACGAGCAGTACTTC
v_gene: TRBV11-1
d_gene: NA
j_gene: TRBJ2-7
abundance: NA

CDR3aa: CASRREGEQYF
CDR3nt: TGTGCCAGCCGACGGGAGGGGGAGCAGTACTTC
v_gene: TRBV12-3/TRBV12-4
d_gene: TRBD2
j_gene: TRBJ2-7
abundance: NA

CDR3aa: CASRPDTSEAFF
CDR3nt: TGTGCCAGCAGGCCGGACACTTCTGAAGCTTTCTTT
v_gene: TRBV6-1
d_gene: NA
j_gene: TRBJ1-1
abundance: NA

CDR3aa: CASSTIITDTQYF
CDR3nt: TGTGCCAGTAGTACCATTATCACAGATACGCAGTATTTT
v_gene: TRBV19
d_gene: NA
j_gene: TRBJ2-3
abundance: NA

CDR3aa: CASSPQGVVSTDTQYF
CDR3nt: TGTGCCAGCAGTCCACAGGGGGTAGTGAGCACAGATACGCAGTATTTT
v_gene: TRBV6-2/TRBV6-3
d_gene: TRBD1
j_gene: TRBJ2-3
abundance: few

CDR3aa: CSAEDRGTDTQYF
CDR3nt: TGCAGTGCAGAGGACAGGGGCACAGATACGCAGTATTTT
v_gene: TRBV20-1
d_gene: TRBD1
j_gene: TRBJ2-3
abundance: few

CDR3aa: CASSPRRGGRSGANVLTF
CDR3nt: TGTGCCAGCAGCCCCCGTCGTGGGGGTCGCTCTGGGGCCAACGTCCTGACTTTC
v_gene: TRBV7-9
d_gene: NA
j_gene: TRBJ2-6
abundance: NA

CDR3aa: CASSFASGGAYNEQFF
CDR3nt: TGTGCCAGCAGTTTCGCTAGCGGGGGCGCCTACAATGAGCAGTTCTTC
v_gene: TRBV6-2/TRBV6-3
d_gene: TRBD2
j_gene: TRBJ2-1
abundance: NA

CDR3aa: CSARQAATTRAYTF
CDR3nt: TGCAGTGCTAGGCAAGCGGCGACTACGCGGGCCTACACCTTC
v_gene: TRBV20-1
d_gene: NA
j_gene: TRBJ1-2
abundance: medium-sized

CDR3aa: CASSPGQGGTEAFF
CDR3nt: TGCGCCAGCAGCCCCGGACAGGGAGGCACTGAAGCTTTCTTT
v_gene: TRBV5-1
d_gene: TRBD1
j_gene: TRBJ1-1
abundance: NA

CDR3aa: CSARITGIMGTDTQYF
CDR3nt: TGCAGTGCTAGAATTACAGGGATTATGGGCACAGATACGCAGTATTTT
v_gene: TRBV20-1
d_gene: NA
j_gene: TRBJ2-3
abundance: NA

CDR3aa: CASSLNPGYNSNQPQHF
CDR3nt: TGTGCCAGCAGTTTAAATCCTGGTTACAATAGCAATCAGCCCCAGCATTTT
v_gene: TRBV12-3/TRBV12-4
d_gene: NA
j_gene: TRBJ1-5
abundance: NA

CDR3aa: CASSDAGDRERQPQHF
CDR3nt: TGTGCCAGCAGTGACGCCGGGGACAGGGAACGTCAGCCCCAGCATTTT
v_gene: TRBV6-1
d_gene: TRBD1
j_gene: TRBJ1-5
abundance: NA